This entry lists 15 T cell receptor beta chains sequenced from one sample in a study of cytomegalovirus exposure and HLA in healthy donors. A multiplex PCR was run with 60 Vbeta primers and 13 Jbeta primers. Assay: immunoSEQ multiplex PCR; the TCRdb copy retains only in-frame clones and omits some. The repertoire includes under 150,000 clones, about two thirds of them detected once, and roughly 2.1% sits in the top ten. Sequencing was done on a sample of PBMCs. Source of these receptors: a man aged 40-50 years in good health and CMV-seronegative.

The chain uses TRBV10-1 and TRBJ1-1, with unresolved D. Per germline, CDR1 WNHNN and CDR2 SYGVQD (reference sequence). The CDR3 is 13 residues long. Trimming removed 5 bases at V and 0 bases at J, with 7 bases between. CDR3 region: CASSQNMNTEAFF. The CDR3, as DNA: TGCGCCAGCAGTCAGAACATGAACACTGAAGCTTTCTTT.

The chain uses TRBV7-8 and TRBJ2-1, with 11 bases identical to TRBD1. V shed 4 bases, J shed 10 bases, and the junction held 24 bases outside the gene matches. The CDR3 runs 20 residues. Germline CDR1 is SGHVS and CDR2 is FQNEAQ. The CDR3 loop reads CASSSQDRGRLMARRREQFF. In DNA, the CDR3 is TGTGCCAGCAGCTCCCAGGACAGGGGGCGTCTAATGGCCCGACGAAGGGAGCAGTTCTTC.

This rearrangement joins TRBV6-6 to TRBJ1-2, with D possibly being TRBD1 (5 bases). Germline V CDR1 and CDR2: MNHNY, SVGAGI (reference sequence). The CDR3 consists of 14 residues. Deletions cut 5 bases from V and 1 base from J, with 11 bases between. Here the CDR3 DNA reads TGTGCCAGCAGTCCCCGGACACTTAACTATGGCTACACCTTC. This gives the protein CASSPRTLNYGYTF.

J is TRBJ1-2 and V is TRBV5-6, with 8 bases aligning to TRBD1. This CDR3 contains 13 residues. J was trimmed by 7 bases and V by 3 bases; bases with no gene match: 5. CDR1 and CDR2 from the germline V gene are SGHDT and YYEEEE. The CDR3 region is CASSSTGGSGYTF. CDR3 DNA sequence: TGTGCCAGCAGCTCCACAGGGGGATCTGGCTACACCTTC.

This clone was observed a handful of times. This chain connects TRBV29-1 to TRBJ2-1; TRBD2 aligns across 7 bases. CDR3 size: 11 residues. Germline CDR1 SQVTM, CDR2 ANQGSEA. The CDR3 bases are TGCAGTGGGAGGGCATACAATGAGCAGTTCTTC. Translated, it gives CSGRAYNEQFF.

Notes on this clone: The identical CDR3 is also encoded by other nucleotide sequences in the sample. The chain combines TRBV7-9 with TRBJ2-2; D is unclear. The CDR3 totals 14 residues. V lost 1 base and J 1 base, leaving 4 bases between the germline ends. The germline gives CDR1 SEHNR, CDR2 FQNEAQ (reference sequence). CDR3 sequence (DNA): TGTGCCAGCAGCTTAGGGCAGAACACCGGGGAGCTGTTTTTT. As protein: CASSLGQNTGELFF.

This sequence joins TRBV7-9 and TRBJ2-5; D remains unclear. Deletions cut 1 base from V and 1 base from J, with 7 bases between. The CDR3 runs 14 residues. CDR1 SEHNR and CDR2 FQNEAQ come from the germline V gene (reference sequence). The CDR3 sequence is CASSLESSQETQYF. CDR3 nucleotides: TGTGCCAGCAGCTTAGAATCGTCCCAAGAGACCCAGTACTTC.

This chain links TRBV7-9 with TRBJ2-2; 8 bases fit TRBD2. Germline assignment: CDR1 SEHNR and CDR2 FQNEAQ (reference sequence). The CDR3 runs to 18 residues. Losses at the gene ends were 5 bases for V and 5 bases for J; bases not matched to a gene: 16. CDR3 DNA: TGTGCCAGCAGCGTTAGGCGGCGGAGCGGGAGCGAGACCGGGGAGCTGTTTTTT. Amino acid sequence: CASSVRRRSGSETGELFF.

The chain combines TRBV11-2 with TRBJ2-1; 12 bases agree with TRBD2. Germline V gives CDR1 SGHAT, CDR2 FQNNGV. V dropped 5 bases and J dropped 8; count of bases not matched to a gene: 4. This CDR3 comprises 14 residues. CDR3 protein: CASSPLAGGDEQFF. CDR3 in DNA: TGTGCCAGCAGCCCCCTAGCGGGAGGGGATGAGCAGTTCTTC. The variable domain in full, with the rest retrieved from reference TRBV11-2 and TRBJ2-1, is EAGVAQSPRYKIIEKRQSVAFWCNPISGHATLYWYQQILGQGPKLLIQFQNNGVVDDSQLPKDRFSAERLKGVDSTLKIQPAKLEDSAVYLCASSPLAGGDEQFFGPGTRLTVL.

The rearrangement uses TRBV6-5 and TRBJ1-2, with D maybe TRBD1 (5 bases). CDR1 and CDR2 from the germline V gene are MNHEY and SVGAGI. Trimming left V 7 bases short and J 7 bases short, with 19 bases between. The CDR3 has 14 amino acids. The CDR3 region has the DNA TGTGCCAGCACCACGCCCGGGGGTTTCGGTGGCTACACCTTC. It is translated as CASTTPGGFGGYTF.

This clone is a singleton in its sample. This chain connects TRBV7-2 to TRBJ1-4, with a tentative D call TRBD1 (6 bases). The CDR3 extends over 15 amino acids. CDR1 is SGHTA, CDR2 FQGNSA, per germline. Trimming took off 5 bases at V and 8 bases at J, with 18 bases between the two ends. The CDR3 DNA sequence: TGTGCCAGCAGCCCGACGACAGGAACCCCAGAAAAACTGTTTTTT. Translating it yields CASSPTTGTPEKLFF.

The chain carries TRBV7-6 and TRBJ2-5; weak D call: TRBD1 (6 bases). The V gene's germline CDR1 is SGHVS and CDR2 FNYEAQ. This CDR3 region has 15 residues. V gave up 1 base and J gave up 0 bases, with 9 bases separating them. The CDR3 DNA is TGTGCCAGCAGCTTAGGGGGGCGGTACCAAGAGACCCAGTACTTC. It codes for CASSLGGRYQETQYF.

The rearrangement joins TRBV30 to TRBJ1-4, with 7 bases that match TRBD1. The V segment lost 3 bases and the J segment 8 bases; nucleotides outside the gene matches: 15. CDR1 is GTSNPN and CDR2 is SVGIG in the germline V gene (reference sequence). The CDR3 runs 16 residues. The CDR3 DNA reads TGTGCCTGGAGCCCCAACAGGGGATCCTTTAGCGAAAAACTGTTTTTT. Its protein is CAWSPNRGSFSEKLFF.

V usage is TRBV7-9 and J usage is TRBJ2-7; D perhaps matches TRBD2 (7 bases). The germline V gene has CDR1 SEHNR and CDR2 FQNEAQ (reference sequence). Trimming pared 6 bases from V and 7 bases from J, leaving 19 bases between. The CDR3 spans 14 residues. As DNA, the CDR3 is TGTGCCAGCAGTTCGCCCCGGGGGGCCGGAGAGCAGTACTTC. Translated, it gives CASSSPRGAGEQYF.

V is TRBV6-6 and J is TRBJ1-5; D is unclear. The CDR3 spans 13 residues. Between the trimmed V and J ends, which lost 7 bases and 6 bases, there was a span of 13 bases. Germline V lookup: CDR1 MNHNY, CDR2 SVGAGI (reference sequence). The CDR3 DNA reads TGTGCCAGCACTAACGCGAGGATTCAGCCCCAGCATTTT. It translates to CASTNARIQPQHF.